This T cell receptor beta chain was documented in a study of T-cell reconstitution after alpha-beta-depleted transplantation in children. Study findings and constraints: Some patients' high day-60 TCRbeta diversity was attributed to recipient cells surviving conditioning. The authors attributed T-cell counts and diversity one year after transplant mostly to newly produced T cells.

Unique molecular identifiers were used to barcode this TCRbeta library. TCRdb reprocessed the PCR reads with MiXCR, giving one entry per CDR3 protein. This sample has around 270,000 distinct CDR3 sequences; over 7.5% occur once, and the top ten carry about 9.3%. This clonotype appeared many times. Its cognate antigen is unknown. Germline V CDR1 and CDR2: SQVTM, ANQGSEA. The V end was cut by 3 bases, the J end by 0 bases, with 11 bases between. This CDR3 has 14 amino acids. The TCR comes from a female patient aged 2-10 years who had a stem cell transplant for Fanconi anemia, so the T cells may come from the graft donor. Sequencing used peripheral blood, obtained 360 days after TCRalphabeta/CD19-depleted stem cell transplant. V usage is TRBV29-1 and J usage is TRBJ1-1, with D possibly TRBD1 on 6 matching bases. CDR3 in amino acids: CSVDPGAMNTEAFF. Written as DNA, the CDR3 is TGCAGCGTTGATCCGGGGGCAATGAACACTGAAGCTTTCTTT.